This T cell receptor beta chain was recovered during a study of cytomegalovirus exposure and HLA in healthy donors. Method: immunoSEQ multiplex PCR; TCRdb's copy keeps in-frame clones and lacks some. The data show about 150,000 clones, about 90% seen once. The J segment lost 6 bases and the V segment lost 7 bases, leaving 11 bases of the junction unmatched. The germline V gene has CDR1 MDHEN and CDR2 SYDVKM. The CDR3 is 15 amino acids. This clone was counted a single time. The TCR comes from a young woman in good health and CMV-seropositive. Sequenced sample: PBMCs. V and J are TRBV28 and TRBJ2-1, with 8 bases aligning to TRBD2. CDR3 amino acids: CASNLLAGIPNEQFF. The CDR3 nucleotides are TGTGCCAGCAATCTATTAGCGGGGATCCCCAATGAGCAGTTCTTC.